The source of this T cell receptor (beta chain) is a study of blood T cell repertoires in COVID-19. Germline assignment: CDR1 SGHRS and CDR2 YFSETQ. The CDR3 totals 15 residues. V shed 4 bases and J 2 bases; nucleotides not matched to a gene: 4. The method was immunoSEQ multiplex PCR; TCRdb's version includes in-frame clones alone and lacks a portion of them. The table has 110,000 to 150,000 clones, more than 80% seen once. Material: peripheral blood. This clonotype was sampled from a woman over 75 with acute or convalescent COVID-19. The chain combines TRBV5-1 with TRBJ2-2; 8 nucleotides agree with TRBD1. The DNA for the CDR3 is TGCGCCAGCAGCCCGGACAGGGCTAACACCGGGGAGCTGTTTTTT. Translation: CASSPDRANTGELFF. The variable domain in full, with the rest retrieved from reference TRBV5-1 and TRBJ2-2, is KAGVTQTPRYLIKTRGQQVTLSCSPISGHRSVSWYQQTPGQGLQFLFEYFSETQRNKGNFPGRFSGRQFSNSRSEMNVSTLELGDSALYLCASSPDRANTGELFFGEGSRLTVL.